One sample yielded the 24 T cell receptor beta chains listed below, sequenced in a study of blood T cell repertoires in COVID-19. TCRdb's copy holds only in-frame clones and misses some; the assay was immunoSEQ multiplex PCR. The sample holds about 330,000 clones, around nine tenths seen once. The sequenced sample consisted of peripheral blood. The receptors derive from a woman aged 45 to 65 with active or convalescent COVID-19.

The V gene is TRBV19, the J gene TRBJ2-7, with 10 positions matching TRBD2. Trimming cost V 5 bases and J 3 bases; bases outside gene matches: 1. Germline CDR1 and CDR2: LNHDA and SQIVND (reference sequence). The CDR3 runs 13 residues. The CDR3 DNA reads TGTGCCAGTAGTGCTAGCGGGAGCTACGAGCAGTACTTC. Residues: CASSASGSYEQYF.

The genes are TRBV19 and TRBJ1-4, with 8 positions matching TRBD1. V gave up 9 bases and J gave up 6 bases; unmatched junction bases: 6. CDR1 is LNHDA, CDR2 SQIVND, per germline (reference sequence). The CDR3 spans 13 residues. This chain's CDR3 is CASRQGMDEKLFF. CDR3 DNA: TGTGCCAGCCGACAGGGGATGGATGAAAAACTGTTTTTT.

The chain carries TRBV29-1 and TRBJ1-5, with 9 bases aligning to TRBD1. V lost 7 bases and J lost 3; bases outside the gene matches: 10. This CDR3 spans 15 amino acids. Per germline, CDR1 SQVTM and CDR2 ANQGSEA. The CDR3 nucleotides are TGCAGCGCCTTGGGCGGGACAGGGTTCAATCAGCCCCAGCATTTT. The encoded protein is CSALGGTGFNQPQHF.

This clone was counted once. The chain employs TRBV15 and TRBJ2-2, with 9 nucleotides matching TRBD2. Unmatched junction bases numbered 4, after V lost 2 bases and J lost 3 bases. This CDR3 is built from 16 residues. The germline V gene has CDR1 LNHNV and CDR2 YYDKDF (reference sequence). DNA of the CDR3: TGTGCCACCAGCAGAAAGGCGGGAGGGTACACCGGGGAGCTGTTTTTT. As protein: CATSRKAGGYTGELFF.

V gene TRBV6-1 combines with J gene TRBJ2-2, with TRBD2 matching over 16 bases. The ends lost 4 bases at V and 4 bases at J; junction bases unmatched: 9. The CDR3 covers 19 residues. Germline V gene sequence: CDR1 MNHNS, CDR2 SASEGT. CDR3 sequence (DNA): TGTGCCAGCAGTGTGGGACTAGCGGGGGGGCTATCCGGCACCGGGGAGCTGTTTTTT. Translated: CASSVGLAGGLSGTGELFF.

The chain couples TRBV5-1 to TRBJ2-1; possible D gene TRBD1, 6 bases. The CDR3 length is 13 residues. The germline V and J ends were trimmed by 2 bases and 8 bases, with 11 bases remaining between them. Looked up from germline, CDR1 is SGHRS and CDR2 is YFSETQ. CDR3 protein: CASSFTGKHEQFF. CDR3 coding DNA: TGCGCCAGCAGCTTCACAGGGAAGCATGAGCAGTTCTTC.

The chain has TRBV6-6 and TRBJ1-2; 10 bases align to TRBD1. The CDR3 covers 14 residues. From germline, CDR1 is MNHNY and CDR2 SVGAGI (reference sequence). With V trimmed by 4 bases and J by 8 bases, 7 bases remained unmatched. In nucleotides, the CDR3 is TGTGCCAGCAGTTTCACCGGGACAGGGGAAGGCTACACCTTC. It codes for CASSFTGTGEGYTF.

Only one count was recorded for this clone. The V call is TRBV25-1, the J call TRBJ2-2; D might be TRBD2 (6 bases). V was trimmed by 6 bases and J by 6 bases, leaving 20 bases between them. Germline CDR1 MGHDK, CDR2 SYGVNS. The length of the CDR3 is 16 residues. Here the CDR3 reads CASRGSPGAGSGELFF. CDR3 coding DNA: TGTGCCAGCAGAGGTAGTCCGGGCGCGGGGTCCGGGGAGCTGTTTTTT.

The V and J genes are TRBV27 and TRBJ2-2; 7 nucleotides agree with TRBD2. This CDR3 is built from 15 residues. V lost 5 bases and J lost 4; bases outside the gene matches: 7. The V gene's germline CDR1 is MNHEY and CDR2 SMNVEV (reference sequence). The CDR3 protein is CASSPWTSRTGELFF. In nucleotides, the CDR3 is TGTGCCAGCAGTCCGTGGACTAGTCGCACCGGGGAGCTGTTTTTT.

This chain joins TRBV7-9 and TRBJ2-7; 9 bases agree with TRBD2. In germline, CDR1 is SEHNR, CDR2 FQNEAQ (reference sequence). The CDR3 totals 14 residues. V was pared by 3 bases and J by 2 bases, with 2 bases of the junction left unmatched. CDR3 coding DNA: TGTGCCAGCAGCTTGACTAGCGGCCCCTACGAGCAGTACTTC. This codes for CASSLTSGPYEQYF.

This rearrangement joins TRBV19 to TRBJ1-5; TRBD1 matches at 11 bases. Germline V CDR1 and CDR2: LNHDA, SQIVND (reference sequence). CDR3 length equals 15 residues. V lost 3 bases, J lost 4 bases, and 2 bases stayed unmatched. This chain's CDR3 is CASSMGTGGNQPQHF. The CDR3 region has the DNA TGTGCCAGTAGTATGGGGACAGGGGGAAATCAGCCCCAGCATTTT.

The CDR3 reads CASSSGATSYGYTF. The DNA for the CDR3 is TGTGCCAGCAGTTCAGGGGCAACGAGCTATGGCTACACCTTC. The chain is built from TRBV28 and TRBJ1-2; perhaps TRBD1 as D (6 bases). This CDR3 comprises 14 residues. The V gene lost 4 bases and the J gene lost 4 bases, with 13 bases spanning the gap. Per the germline V gene, CDR1 is MDHEN and CDR2 is SYDVKM.

The chain links TRBV4-1 to TRBJ1-4; TRBD1 matches 8 bases. This CDR3 has 16 amino acids. CDR1 is MGHRA, CDR2 YSYEKL, per germline. V was pared by 4 bases and J by 5 bases, with 9 bases of the junction left unmatched. The CDR3 spells CASSLERDRKNEKLFF. The CDR3 coding sequence is TGCGCCAGCAGCCTCGAACGGGACAGGAAGAATGAAAAACTGTTTTTT.

The chain carries TRBV28 and TRBJ2-3; 8 bases map to TRBD2. The V gene's germline CDR1 is MDHEN and CDR2 SYDVKM. The CDR3 contains 16 residues. The V gene end was trimmed by 5 bases and the J gene end by 1 base; junction bases not matched to a gene: 8. CDR3 region: CASSGAAGVGTDTQYF. The CDR3 region has the DNA TGTGCCAGCAGTGGGGCAGCGGGAGTTGGCACAGATACGCAGTATTTT.

The gene calls are TRBV29-1 and TRBJ2-7, with 8 bases lining up with TRBD2. This CDR3 comprises 13 residues. The V segment lost 4 bases and the J segment 4 bases; nucleotides outside the gene matches: 6. Germline V lookup: CDR1 SQVTM, CDR2 ANQGSEA. CDR3 DNA: TGCAGCGTTGTCGGGAGGGGCATGTACGAGCAGTACTTC. This sequence encodes CSVVGRGMYEQYF.

The V and J genes are TRBV28 and TRBJ2-2; TRBD2 matches 9 bases. The V and J ends lost 5 bases and 2 bases, in that order; junction bases with no gene match: 12. The germline V gene has CDR1 MDHEN and CDR2 SYDVKM. The CDR3 has 18 residues. CDR3 DNA sequence: TGTGCCAGCAGTCCCCCTTGGTTTAGCGGGGGAAACACCGGGGAGCTGTTTTTT. Amino acid sequence: CASSPPWFSGGNTGELFF. The whole variable domain, remainder taken from reference TRBV28 and TRBJ2-2, is DVKVTQSSRYLVKRTGEKVFLECVQDMDHENMFWYRQDPGLGLRLIYFSYDVKMKEKGDIPEGYSVSREKKERFSLILESASTNQTSMYLCASSPPWFSGGNTGELFFGEGSRLTVL.

The chain uses TRBV4-1 and TRBJ2-7; possibly TRBD2 for D (5 bases). Germline V gene sequence: CDR1 MGHRA, CDR2 YSYEKL. Trimming cost V 0 bases and J 2 bases, with 11 bases left between them. CDR3 length: 15 residues. Here the CDR3 DNA reads TGCGCCAGCAGCCAAGATGCGGGCCCTACCTACGAGCAGTACTTC. Protein product: CASSQDAGPTYEQYF.

This clone came up once. V is TRBV7-9 and J is TRBJ2-5; 10 bases are shared with TRBD1. Unmatched junction bases numbered 10, after V lost 2 bases and J lost 1 base. The CDR3 is 18 amino acids. Looked up from germline, CDR1 is SEHNR and CDR2 is FQNEAQ (reference sequence). The CDR3 loop reads CASSLRPGTGAPQETQYF. The DNA for the CDR3 is TGTGCCAGCAGCTTAAGGCCCGGGACAGGGGCCCCCCAAGAGACCCAGTACTTC.

This clone was counted only a few times. The chain links TRBV5-1 to TRBJ1-1; possible D gene TRBD1, 6 bases. Germline values: CDR1 SGHRS, CDR2 YFSETQ. The CDR3 has 14 residues. Trimming pared 1 base from V and 1 base from J, leaving 8 bases between. CDR3 protein: CASSLTGPNTEAFF. CDR3 in DNA: TGCGCCAGCAGCTTGACAGGGCCGAACACTGAAGCTTTCTTT.

The V call is TRBV3-1 (or the pseudogene TRBV3-2), the J call TRBJ2-2; 15 nucleotides line up with TRBD2. Germline lookup yields CDR1 LGHDT and CDR2 YNNKEL (reference sequence). V lost 3 bases and J lost 4; bases outside the gene matches: 9. There are 19 residues in the CDR3. The CDR3 sequence is CASSQGLAGGRGSTGELFF. DNA of the CDR3: TGTGCCAGCAGCCAGGGACTAGCGGGAGGCCGGGGGAGCACCGGGGAGCTGTTTTTT.

The chain carries TRBV19 and TRBJ1-1; D is unclear. The ends were cut back, 6 bases at V and 2 bases at J, with 10 bases in the middle. Germline CDR1 and CDR2: LNHDA and SQIVND (reference sequence). The CDR3 is made up of 13 amino acids. The CDR3 coding sequence is TGTGCCAGTAGCAGAGGGCCTAACACTGAAGCTTTCTTT. This gives the protein CASSRGPNTEAFF.

This rearrangement joins TRBV28 to TRBJ2-5; TRBD1 matches 7 bases. The CDR3 runs to 15 residues. Trimming cost V 6 bases and J 2 bases; bases outside gene matches: 9. In germline, CDR1 is MDHEN, CDR2 SYDVKM. The CDR3 coding sequence is TGTGCCAGCAGGCCTAACAGGGGCTATCAAGAGACCCAGTACTTC. Amino acid sequence: CASRPNRGYQETQYF. The whole variable domain, filled in from reference TRBV28 and TRBJ2-5, reads DVKVTQSSRYLVKRTGEKVFLECVQDMDHENMFWYRQDPGLGLRLIYFSYDVKMKEKGDIPEGYSVSREKKERFSLILESASTNQTSMYLCASRPNRGYQETQYFGPGTRLLVL.

This chain connects TRBV5-1 to TRBJ2-6; D not resolved. Germline values: CDR1 SGHRS, CDR2 YFSETQ. The CDR3 runs 14 residues. The V end was cut by 3 bases, the J end by 6 bases, with 10 bases between. CDR3 coding DNA: TGCGCCAGCAGCTCCCTCAGTGAGGCCAACGTCCTGACTTTC. It yields the protein CASSSLSEANVLTF.

V is TRBV30 and J is TRBJ2-5; D may be TRBD2 (5 bases). CDR3 size: 12 residues. Germline V lookup: CDR1 GTSNPN, CDR2 SVGIG (reference sequence). V was clipped by 2 bases and J by 5 bases, with 9 bases between them. CDR3 in DNA: TGTGCCTGGAGTACTAGACGTGAGACCCAGTACTTC. Protein: CAWSTRRETQYF.